The T cell receptor (beta chain) under discussion was sequenced for a study of CD8+CD57+ T cells in acquired aplastic anemia. General observations from the study: CD8+ Simpson's diversity did not differ significantly between patients and controls.

Flow cytometry had shown expanded CD8+CD57+ cells in the patients chosen for sequencing. At blood sampling, none of the patients had yet received therapy. In this sample, this clonotype turned up many times. Its antigen is currently unknown. It was genomic DNA that served as the template for profiling TCR beta VDJ and CDR3. TCRdb re-analysed the reads in MiXCR, keeping a single row per CDR3 protein. The table has over 150,000 distinct CDR3 sequences, roughly 60% seen once. V was clipped by 5 bases and J by 7 bases, with 9 bases between them. Germline V gene sequence: CDR1 MNHEY, CDR2 SMNVEV (reference sequence). CDR3 length: 12 residues.

The J gene is TRBJ2-1, the V gene TRBV27, with D unclear. The receptor's source is a human donor with aplastic anemia. The specimen sequenced was sorted CD4+, CD8+, or CD8+CD57+ T cells (not recorded which) from PBMCs. DNA of the CDR3: TGTGCCAGCAGTCCCTACGGAAATGAGCAGTTCTTC. Translating it yields CASSPYGNEQFF.